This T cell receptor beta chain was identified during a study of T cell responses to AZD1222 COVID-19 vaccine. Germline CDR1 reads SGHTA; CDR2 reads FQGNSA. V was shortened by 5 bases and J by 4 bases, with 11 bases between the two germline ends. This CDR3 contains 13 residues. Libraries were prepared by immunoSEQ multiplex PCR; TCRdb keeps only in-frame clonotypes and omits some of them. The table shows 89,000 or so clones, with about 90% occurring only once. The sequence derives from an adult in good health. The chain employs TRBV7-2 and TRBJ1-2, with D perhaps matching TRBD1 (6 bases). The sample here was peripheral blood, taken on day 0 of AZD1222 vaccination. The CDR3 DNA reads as TGTGCCAGCAGCCCACAGGGAGGCTATGGCTACACCTTC. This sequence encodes CASSPQGGYGYTF.